This TCR beta chain was sequenced for a study of long-term antiretroviral therapy in people with HIV. Findings of the study overall: Documentation of ART adherence, viral resistance or therapy changes was absent.

Worth noting for this clone: The antigen is undetermined.

Trimming removed 5 bases from V and 8 bases from J; junction bases left unmatched: 8. The germline V gene has CDR1 ENHRY and CDR2 SYGVKD. The CDR3 loop spans 15 amino acids. The study drew at least one pre-ART and at least two post-ART PBMC samples from every donor. Researchers ran immunoSEQ v3.0 at survey level. TCRdb's copy holds only in-frame clones and misses some; the assay was immunoSEQ multiplex PCR. This sample has 20,000 to 25,000 clones; around 81% occur once, and the top ten carry approximately 7.7%. The material was unsorted PBMCs, obtained 1.5 years after starting antiretroviral therapy. This TCR was sampled from a man under 40 with HIV. This chain uses TRBV10-3 with TRBJ2-1; 11 nucleotides align to TRBD2. The chain's CDR3 is CAISNPGLAVDEQFF. The DNA for the CDR3 is TGTGCCATCAGTAACCCGGGACTAGCGGTGGATGAGCAGTTCTTC.